This T cell receptor (beta chain) emerged from a study of blood T cell repertoires in COVID-19. V lost 7 bases, J lost 4 bases, and 16 bases lay in between. Germline V gives CDR1 MNHEY, CDR2 SVGAGI. This CDR3 is 15 amino acids long. Produced via immunoSEQ multiplex PCR; TCRdb's table is partial and in-frame only. The sample lists some 150,000 clones, roughly 86% occurring once. The clonotype was recovered from a human donor in a cohort sampled during active COVID-19. Sequencing was performed on peripheral blood. The V gene is TRBV6-5, the J gene TRBJ2-2, with D possibly being TRBD1 (6 bases). The CDR3 DNA reads TGTGCCAGCACCCCAGCAGGGGTAGGCACCGGGGAGCTGTTTTTT. Encoded protein: CASTPAGVGTGELFF.